This note documents a single TCR beta chain sequence. V was trimmed by 7 bases and J by 4 bases, leaving 13 bases between them. The CDR3 extends over 13 amino acids. The germline gives CDR1 MNHEY, CDR2 SVGEGT. The source of the sample is a study of control samples from healthy donors and cancer patients. Generated by immunoSEQ multiplex PCR, the TCRdb table keeps only in-frame clones and is missing some. The top ten hold under 5% of the sample, which has 29,000 or so clones, about 90% seen once. V usage is TRBV6-2 or TRBV6-3 and J usage is TRBJ2-5, with TRBD1 as a possible D gene (7 bases). The clonotype originates from a female donor with melanoma. Material for sequencing was formalin-fixed, paraffin-embedded tissue. The CDR3 DNA sequence: TGTGCCAGCACCCCCCAGGGGGGAGAGACCCAGTACTTC. It codes for CASTPQGGETQYF.